The sequence of this T cell receptor (beta chain) was determined in a study of T cell repertoires in cytomegalovirus infection. As for the study in general: Well-studied HLA-B-restricted CMV epitopes were used in the study alongside recently identified HLA-C-restricted ones. Public TCR beta signature analysis indicated the presence of both CMV infection and matching HLA type. The study, taken as a whole, reports: HLA-C-restricted CMV clonotypes gave the most frequent clonotype in two of eight donors.

TCRdb called the reads again in MiXCR, with one record for every CDR3 protein. The table shows about 160,000 distinct CDR3 sequences, with roughly a fifth occurring only once. A remark on this clonotype: Its antigen is unknown.

The germline V gene has CDR1 LNHNV and CDR2 YYDKDF (reference sequence). This CDR3 comprises 16 residues. V lost 0 bases, J lost 4 bases, and 15 bases lay in between. The sequencing used CD8+ T cells from cultured PBMCs, collected from culture after CMV antigen stimulation. The receptor's source is a human donor in good health (CMV status not recorded). Some clones in this sample may be carry-over from other donors' samples. V usage is TRBV15 and J usage is TRBJ2-5, with D perhaps TRBD2 (5 bases). The CDR3 loop reads CATSRDEEGSGETQYF. The CDR3 DNA is TGTGCCACCAGCAGAGATGAAGAGGGAAGCGGAGAGACCCAGTACTTC.